The 28 T cell receptor beta chains presented below share a single source sample, sequenced in a study of T-cell reconstitution after alpha-beta-depleted transplantation in children. Unique molecular identifiers were incorporated when the TCRbeta library was constructed. TCRdb called the PCR reads again in MiXCR, with one record for every CDR3 protein. The sample holds approximately 520,000 distinct CDR3 sequences, less than 35% seen once. Specimen: PBMCs from the stem cell graft donor, collected from the stem cell graft. These receptor sequences come from a human donor who donated a stem cell graft to a child with aplastic anemia.

The chain uses TRBV20-1 and TRBJ2-1, with 10 bases lining up with TRBD2. J was trimmed by 10 bases and V by 0 bases; bases with no gene match: 12. CDR3 size: 16 residues. Germline lookup yields CDR1 DFQATT and CDR2 SNEGSKA (reference sequence). CDR3 residues: CSAREASSGSIREQFF. As DNA, the CDR3 is TGCAGTGCTAGAGAAGCGTCTAGCGGGAGTATAAGGGAGCAGTTCTTC.

The chain joins TRBV5-1 to TRBJ2-1; TRBD2 aligns across 11 bases. The CDR3 spans 15 residues. Germline CDR1 reads SGHRS; CDR2 reads YFSETQ. The V segment lost 2 bases and the J segment 5 bases; nucleotides outside the gene matches: 3. The CDR3 DNA reads TGCGCCAGCAGCTTCCTAGCGGGAGGAGACAATGAGCAGTTCTTC. Amino acids: CASSFLAGGDNEQFF.

This clonotype has more than one count but fewer than ten. V usage is TRBV18 and J usage is TRBJ1-3; D is possibly TRBD1 (5 bases). Germline CDR1 KGHSH, CDR2 LQKENI. The CDR3 extends over 16 amino acids. The ends were cut back, 8 bases at V and 3 bases at J, with 20 bases in the middle. The CDR3 is CASTPLGDSVGNTIYF. As DNA, the CDR3 is TGTGCCAGCACCCCGCTGGGGGATTCAGTTGGAAACACCATATATTTT. Variable domain in full (rest from reference TRBV18 and TRBJ1-3): NAGVMQNPRHLVRRRGQEARLRCSPMKGHSHVYWYRQLPEEGLKFMVYLQKENIIDESGMPKERFSAEFPKEGPSILRIQQVVRGDSAAYFCASTPLGDSVGNTIYFGEGSWLTVV.

This clonotype has just a few counts. The chain combines TRBV5-1 with TRBJ1-3; no clear D gene. The V and J ends lost 5 bases and 2 bases respectively, with 17 bases between them. The CDR3 is 16 residues long. Germline V CDR1 and CDR2: SGHRS, YFSETQ. In DNA form, the CDR3 reads TGCGCCAGCAGGGAGCTGGGCAGTGCTCCTGGAAACACCATATATTTT. This encodes CASRELGSAPGNTIYF.

This chain joins TRBV20-1 and TRBJ1-1; the D gene is possibly TRBD1 (5 bases). Germline V gene sequence: CDR1 DFQATT, CDR2 SNEGSKA (reference sequence). V was trimmed by 3 bases and J by 1 base, leaving 9 bases between them. The CDR3 spans 13 residues. CDR3 nucleotide sequence: TGCAGTGCTAGGGGACCAGGGAACACTGAAGCTTTCTTT. Its translation is CSARGPGNTEAFF.

This clonotype has only one observation. The chain is built from TRBV28 and TRBJ1-2; tentative D call: TRBD1 (6 bases). Trimming cost V 7 bases and J 2 bases, with 14 bases left between them. CDR3 size: 14 residues. Germline V lookup: CDR1 MDHEN, CDR2 SYDVKM. The CDR3 DNA reads TGTGCCAGCAACAACCGACAGGCCAACTATGGCTACACCTTC. Its protein is CASNNRQANYGYTF.

This chain links TRBV15 with TRBJ1-5; D is unclear. V was clipped by 1 base and J by 0 bases, with 19 bases between them. The CDR3 spans 19 residues. The germline gives CDR1 LNHNV, CDR2 YYDKDF (reference sequence). CDR3 loop: CATSRVLGGRGYSNQPQHF. The CDR3 DNA follows: TGTGCCACCAGCAGAGTATTGGGCGGTCGAGGGTATAGCAATCAGCCCCAGCATTTT. The full variable domain, rest sourced from reference TRBV15 and TRBJ1-5, is DAMVIQNPRYQVTQFGKPVTLSCSQTLNHNVMYWYQQKSSQAPKLLFHYYDKDFNNEADTPDNFQSRRPNTSFCFLDIRSPGLGDTAMYLCATSRVLGGRGYSNQPQHFGDGTRLSIL.

The V and J genes are TRBV30 and TRBJ2-4; D assignment may be TRBD1 or TRBD2 (6 bases each). The V end was cut by 2 bases, the J end by 1 base, with 12 bases between. The CDR3 is made up of 15 amino acids. Germline-derived CDR1 and CDR2 are GTSNPN and SVGIG (reference sequence). The CDR3 loop is CAWSIGGFAKNIQYF. CDR3 coding DNA: TGTGCCTGGAGTATAGGGGGGTTCGCCAAAAACATTCAGTACTTC.

The chain employs TRBV6-2 or TRBV6-3 and TRBJ1-1; a weak D match, TRBD1 (5 bases). Germline CDR1 reads MNHEY; CDR2 reads SVGEGT. This CDR3 is built from 13 residues. The V end was cut by 4 bases, the J end by 4 bases, with 10 bases between. CDR3 DNA: TGTGCCAGCAGTTCGACAGAGACCACTGAAGCTTTCTTT. Protein sequence: CASSSTETTEAFF.

In its sample, this clonotype was seen a few times. The J gene is TRBJ2-5, the V gene TRBV12-3 or TRBV12-4; 7 nucleotides agree with TRBD1. With V trimmed by 7 bases and J by 1 base, 9 bases remained unmatched. The CDR3 has 15 amino acids. The CDR3 coding sequence is TGTGCCAGCACCCTCCAGACAGGGCTCCAAGAGACCCAGTACTTC. It translates to CASTLQTGLQETQYF.

The sample holds a few counts of this clonotype. The V call is TRBV7-2, the J call TRBJ1-6; D unclear. The CDR3 loop spans 14 amino acids. Per the germline V gene, CDR1 is SGHTA and CDR2 is FQGNSA. Trimming removed 5 bases at V and 8 bases at J, with 13 bases between. The CDR3 spells CASSPHKGHSPLHF. DNA for the CDR3: TGTGCCAGCAGCCCCCACAAGGGTCATTCACCCCTCCACTTT.

This clonotype turned up a few times. This chain links TRBV12-3 or TRBV12-4 with TRBJ1-1; 7 positions agree with TRBD1. The CDR3 totals 16 residues. Germline trimming cut 6 bases from V and 3 bases from J; bases unmatched to any gene: 13. The CDR3 DNA reads TGTGCCAGCAGCCTCACGAGGGGGCTACGGGACACTGAAGCTTTCTTT. Its protein product is CASSLTRGLRDTEAFF.

The chain links TRBV12-3 or TRBV12-4 to TRBJ2-7, with D perhaps assigned TRBD1 or TRBD2 (5 bases each). CDR3 length: 13 residues. V lost 0 bases to trimming and J lost 2 bases, with 5 bases between them. The CDR3, as DNA: TGTGCCAGCAGTTTAGCGGGACCCTACGAGCAGTACGTC. Its translation is CASSLAGPYEQYV.

CDR3 loop: CSVEEDRIAYGYTF. In DNA form, the CDR3 reads TGCAGCGTTGAGGAAGACAGGATCGCCTATGGCTACACCTTC. The chain combines TRBV29-1 with TRBJ1-2, with D possibly being TRBD1 (6 bases). The CDR3 is made up of 14 amino acids. Deletions cut 3 bases from V and 4 bases from J, with 15 bases between. Germline V gene sequence: CDR1 SQVTM, CDR2 ANQGSEA.

This clonotype was recorded a few times. The genes are TRBV5-3 and TRBJ2-7, with D perhaps being TRBD1 or TRBD2 (6 bases each). TRBV5-3 is known as an ORF, though its function is uncertain. Trimming took 0 bases from V and 7 from J, leaving 17 bases between them. The CDR3 loop spans 15 amino acids. The CDR3 DNA sequence: TGTGCCAGAAGCTTGGCTATTCCGGGGGCGTTGGAGCAGTACGTC. It encodes CARSLAIPGALEQYV.

This chain joins TRBV4-2 and TRBJ1-1; TRBD1 matches 7 bases. There are 15 residues in the CDR3. CDR1 LGHNA and CDR2 YNFKEQ come from the germline V gene. Germline trimming cut 4 bases from V and 2 bases from J; bases unmatched to any gene: 7. The CDR3 protein is CASSPEEGANTEAFF. The CDR3, as DNA: TGTGCCAGCAGCCCCGAGGAGGGGGCTAACACTGAAGCTTTCTTT.

This clonotype was detected a few times. The genes are TRBV18 and TRBJ2-7, with 8 bases aligning to TRBD2. The CDR3 length is 13 residues. Germline V gene data show CDR1 as KGHSH and CDR2 as LQKENI. Losses at the gene ends were 4 bases for V and 5 bases for J; bases not matched to a gene: 4. The DNA for the CDR3 is TGTGCCAGCTCACAAGCGGGAGAGGACGAGCAGTACGTC. Encoded protein: CASSQAGEDEQYV.

This clonotype has more than one count but fewer than ten. The chain couples TRBV15 to TRBJ2-1; D may be TRBD2 (6 bases). CDR1 and CDR2 from the germline V gene are LNHNV and YYDKDF (reference sequence). The germline V and J ends were trimmed by 1 base and 7 bases, with 17 bases remaining between them. This CDR3 has 16 amino acids. The CDR3 loop reads CATSRGMAGIVNEQFF. DNA for the CDR3: TGTGCCACCAGCAGAGGGATGGCGGGAATCGTTAATGAGCAGTTCTTC.

This clonotype was observed a few times. CDR3 coding DNA: TGCGCCAGCAGATCCACCCGGGGAGACGGACCAGATACGCAGTATTTT. It codes for CASRSTRGDGPDTQYF. V and J are TRBV4-3 and TRBJ2-3, with D possibly being TRBD2 (5 bases). Germline V gives CDR1 LGHNA, CDR2 YSLEER. The CDR3 runs 16 residues. V was trimmed by 6 bases and J by 4 bases, leaving 20 bases between them.

This clonotype was counted a few times. The chain uses TRBV20-1 and TRBJ2-5; tentative D call: TRBD2 (6 bases). The V gene lost 6 bases and the J gene lost 1 base, with 30 bases spanning the gap. Germline V gives CDR1 DFQATT, CDR2 SNEGSKA (reference sequence). CDR3 length: 19 amino acids. The CDR3 region has the DNA TGCAGTGCCTCTCCCTTTGACTTTCCTCGAGGAGCGGGCCAAGAGACCCAGTACTTC. Residues: CSASPFDFPRGAGQETQYF.

The chain recombines TRBV6-1 with TRBJ2-7, with D tentatively TRBD1 or TRBD2 (6 bases each). The CDR3 covers 18 residues. The V gene's germline CDR1 is MNHNS and CDR2 SASEGT. The ends were cut back, 4 bases at V and 0 bases at J, with 22 bases in the middle. The CDR3 DNA is TGTGCCAGCAGTGCGGACAGACCGATTAGCGGAAGCTCCTACGAGCAGTACGTC. This gives the protein CASSADRPISGSSYEQYV.

This clonotype has more than one count but fewer than ten. The V and J genes are TRBV24-1 and TRBJ2-1, with D possibly TRBD2 on 7 matching bases. The CDR3 is 16 amino acids. Germline loops: CDR1 KGHDR, CDR2 SFDVKD. Trimming left V 3 bases short and J 0 bases short, with 11 bases between. CDR3 DNA sequence: TGTGCCACCAGTGATGGGGGGGCTACCTCCTACAATGAGCAGTTCTTC. It translates to CATSDGGATSYNEQFF.

V usage is TRBV5-6 and J usage is TRBJ2-7; D not certain. V lost 7 bases and J lost 2, with 13 bases in between. CDR1 SGHDT and CDR2 YYEEEE come from the germline V gene. The CDR3 has 13 amino acids. CDR3 DNA: TGTGCCAGCCCCCAGAACCCCACCTACGAGCAGTACTTC. This codes for CASPQNPTYEQYF.

This rearrangement joins TRBV18 to TRBJ2-4, with TRBD2 matching 7 bases. Losses at the gene ends were 1 base for V and 5 bases for J; bases not matched to a gene: 2. Germline CDR1 reads KGHSH; CDR2 reads LQKENI. The CDR3 spans 14 residues. CDR3 protein: CASSPREGQNIQYF. In DNA form, the CDR3 reads TGTGCCAGCTCACCACGGGAGGGTCAAAACATTCAGTACTTC.

This clonotype was counted between two and nine times. The V call is TRBV9, the J call TRBJ2-1; 8 positions match TRBD2. V trimming: 0 bases; J trimming: 8 bases; junction bases outside the gene matches: 13. Per the germline V gene, CDR1 is SGDLS and CDR2 is YYNGEE. The CDR3 has 17 residues. CDR3: CASSVAPGLGVVDEQFF. The CDR3 bases are TGTGCCAGCAGCGTAGCTCCGGGACTAGGGGTCGTGGATGAGCAGTTCTTC.

The V gene is TRBV10-3, the J gene TRBJ2-3; tentatively, D is TRBD1 (5 bases). The germline CDR1 and CDR2 sequences are ENHRY and SYGVKD. The CDR3 has 14 amino acids. The V end was cut by 5 bases, the J end by 2 bases, with 11 bases between. The CDR3 DNA reads TGTGCCATCAGTCAGCAGGGTCTCACAGATACGCAGTATTTT. This encodes CAISQQGLTDTQYF.

This chain links TRBV11-3 with TRBJ1-5, with D uncertain. CDR1 and CDR2 from the germline V gene are SGHNT and YENEEA. The CDR3 is made up of 13 amino acids. V lost 5 bases to trimming and J lost 6 bases, with 11 bases between them. CDR3 residues: CASSVGRGQPQHF. For the CDR3, the DNA is TGTGCCAGCAGCGTCGGCCGCGGTCAGCCCCAGCATTTT.

The chain has TRBV28 and TRBJ2-4; 7 nucleotides line up with TRBD2. The CDR3 is made up of 16 amino acids. V lost 1 base and J lost 9; bases outside the gene matches: 12. Germline V lookup: CDR1 MDHEN, CDR2 SYDVKM. This chain's CDR3 is CASSLSGTTKSRIQYF. The CDR3 DNA reads as TGTGCCAGCAGTTTATCTGGGACTACTAAATCCCGCATTCAGTACTTC.